This TCR beta chain was profiled in a study of blood T cell repertoires in COVID-19 (dated by TCRdb to the early 2020s). Background on the whole study: Samples covering the acute and convalescent phases of COVID-19 were provided by collaborators in the United States, Italy and Spain. The prospective study material was composed of cDNA or gDNA derived from T cells, B-cell-depleted T cells, or PBMCs. The dataset comprised deeply sampled blood TCRbeta repertoires from subjects exposed to, actively infected with, or recovered from COVID-19. The repertoires were made available in a free public database intended to serve as a resource for research on the immune response to SARS-CoV-2. Samples came from the ongoing ImmuneRACE study (first 160 participants) plus 1,254 subjects from 6 global collaborators. The sample metadata nearly always contained a de-identified subject ID, COVID-19 status, age in years and sex. Where available, HLA class I and class II types were obtained from metadata supplied by the sample provider rather than from assay-based typing.

The immunoSEQ Assay, a bias-controlled multiplex PCR, was used to amplify TCRbeta CDR3 regions from genomic DNA. The authors' pipeline ran thus. Nucleated cell counts per sample were estimated from amplification of reference gene primers within the assay. To quantify the absolute abundance of each unique TCRbeta CDR3 rearrangement, sequence reads were collapsed and filtered. For each sample, productive Simpson clonality was calculated as the square root of Simpson's diversity index over productive rearrangements. Not all clones reach the TCRdb copy of this immuneACCESS table, which keeps in-frame sequences only. Checked studies attribute under half of the gap to unresolved V genes and leave the rest unexplained. V, J and clone size are those of that table, while D and trimming were read from the DNA. The sample includes 200,000 to 250,000 clones, with 65% to 85% observed a single time. The top ten clones comprise about 3.3% of the sample.

Overall study outcomes, separate from this receptor: Clinical and demographic metadata were provided uncurated, with the amount varying by source and participant.

The CDR3 spans 12 residues, from the cysteine through the phenylalanine. Only CDR3 DNA remains: 36 bases, in frame from the first base. V lost 8 bases and J lost 8 bases; the stretch between them is 13 bases long. CDR1 and CDR2 (MNHEY, SVGAGI) derive from the germline V gene. In the case of this clone: The target of this receptor is not known. No clone much larger than this one lies a single base away; base qualities are absent.

Participants in the prospective study were enrolled through a virtual design, were aged roughly 18 to 100 years, and lived in 24 United States geographic areas. In the prospective study, participants were assigned to cohorts based on the clinical history participants reported in a screening survey and a study questionnaire. ImmuneRACE Cohort 3 recovered participants were defined by two consecutive negative NP/OP PCR tests, healthcare professional clearance, or symptom resolution. In the prospective study, whole blood, serum and a nasopharyngeal or oropharyngeal swab were collected from each participant by mobile phlebotomists. Additional blood draws and questionnaires over an approximately two-month period could optionally be provided by prospective study participants. Blood samples from the prospective study were shipped frozen or at room temperature prior to DNA extraction.

This clonotype was sampled from a woman aged 55-70 years who had recovered from COVID-19. Sequences were obtained from PBMCs or T cells enriched from blood (not recorded which). In this chain, TRBV6-5 is recombined with TRBJ2-1, with the D gene call left open. Here is the DNA: TGTGCCAGCGTTGGTAATACAGATGAGCAGTTCTTC. Its protein product is CASVGNTDEQFF.